The 13 T cell receptor beta chains given below trace back to one sample, sequenced in a study of shared clonotypes between healthy human individuals. Here immunoSEQ multiplex PCR was the method, and the copy in TCRdb shows in-frame clones only, minus some. Of around 2.3 million clones in the sample, almost 96% were seen once. The specimen was naive CD4+ T cells sorted from blood. Subset reported: CD45RA+ positively selected. These receptors all come from a man aged 18 to 35 in good health.

The chain has TRBV9 and TRBJ2-2, with a tentative D call TRBD1 (5 bases). V lost 2 bases to trimming and J lost 1 base, with 9 bases between them. This CDR3 has 15 amino acids. Germline V CDR1 and CDR2: SGDLS, YYNGEE. The CDR3 is CASSVGHRNTGELFF. The CDR3 nucleotides read TGTGCCAGCAGCGTTGGACACAGGAACACCGGGGAGCTGTTTTTT. The variable domain in full, completed from reference TRBV9 and TRBJ2-2, reads DSGVTQTPKHLITATGQRVTLRCSPRSGDLSVYWYQQSLDQGLQFLIQYYNGEERAKGNILERFSAQQFPDLHSELNLSSLELGDSALYFCASSVGHRNTGELFFGEGSRLTVL.

The V call is TRBV9, the J call TRBJ1-2; unclear D gene. The germline CDR1 and CDR2 sequences are SGDLS and YYNGEE. Trimming left V 0 bases short and J 6 bases short, with 21 bases between. The CDR3 is made up of 17 amino acids. CDR3 loop: CASSVAGAANPLNGYTF. For the CDR3, the DNA is TGTGCCAGCAGCGTAGCTGGAGCAGCTAATCCCTTAAATGGCTACACCTTC.

J is TRBJ1-6 and V is TRBV6-5; 9 nucleotides align to TRBD1. CDR1 is MNHEY and CDR2 is SVGAGI in the germline V gene. V dropped 8 bases and J dropped 9; count of bases not matched to a gene: 11. This CDR3 spans 15 amino acids. CDR3 in DNA: TGTGCCAGCCGGGCGGGACAGGGAAGAAGTTCACCCCTCCACTTT. It specifies CASRAGQGRSSPLHF.

The chain combines TRBV7-9 with TRBJ2-5; possible D gene TRBD2, 6 bases. This CDR3 has 18 amino acids. The germline V gene encodes CDR1 SEHNR and CDR2 FQNEAQ (reference sequence). V was cut by 2 bases and J by 2 bases, with 21 bases left in between. The CDR3 DNA follows: TGTGCCAGCAGCTTACGGCAGGGAGGATGGGCGCAGCAAGAGACCCAGTACTTC. This encodes CASSLRQGGWAQQETQYF.

Of note for this clone: Within the sample, other DNA sequences also encode this same CDR3. The chain employs TRBV28 and TRBJ1-5; D not certain. Trimming took 2 bases from V and 3 from J, leaving 8 bases between them. There are 14 residues in the CDR3. The germline gives CDR1 MDHEN, CDR2 SYDVKM. In DNA, the CDR3 is TGTGCCAGCAGTTTAGGGCAGTTCAATCAGCCCCAGCATTTT. It encodes CASSLGQFNQPQHF.

Worth noting for this clone: In the same sample, other DNA sequences code for this CDR3. This chain joins TRBV6-5 and TRBJ1-6, with D unresolved. Germline CDR1 and CDR2: MNHEY and SVGAGI. This CDR3 is 13 amino acids long. V lost 6 bases and J lost 0, with 3 bases in between. CDR3 DNA: TGTGCCAGCAGGGGCTCCTATAATTCACCCCTCCACTTT. Amino acids: CASRGSYNSPLHF.

The chain combines TRBV5-1 with TRBJ2-5; 11 bases are a match to TRBD1. The V gene's germline CDR1 is SGHRS and CDR2 YFSETQ. Trimming cost V 4 bases and J 7 bases; bases outside gene matches: 6. The CDR3 spans 14 residues. The CDR3 DNA is TGCGCCAGCAGCCCGGACAGGGGGCAGGGGACCCAGTACTTC. Residues: CASSPDRGQGTQYF.

This chain joins TRBV30 and TRBJ2-7; D is unclear. V lost 1 base, J lost 4 bases, and 14 bases lay in between. This CDR3 contains 14 residues. From germline, CDR1 is GTSNPN and CDR2 SVGIG (reference sequence). DNA for the CDR3: TGTGCCTGGAGTGGTGCGATTTGGGGATACGAGCAGTACTTC. It yields the protein CAWSGAIWGYEQYF.

The genes are TRBV6-1 and TRBJ2-3; 9 nucleotides align to TRBD2. Germline CDR1 MNHNS, CDR2 SASEGT. The CDR3 has 15 amino acids. V trimming: 2 bases; J trimming: 5 bases; junction bases outside the gene matches: 5. CDR3 residues: CASSELTSGRDTQYF. As DNA, the CDR3 is TGTGCCAGCAGTGAATTAACTAGCGGGCGAGATACGCAGTATTTT.

The V and J genes are TRBV7-9 and TRBJ2-7; D is uncertain. Trimming stripped 5 bases from V and 0 bases from J, with 11 bases between. CDR3 length equals 14 residues. Germline CDR1 is SEHNR and CDR2 is FQNEAQ (reference sequence). Written as DNA, the CDR3 is TGTGCCAGCAGCCTCGGCGCAAACTCCTACGAGCAGTACTTC. This translates into CASSLGANSYEQYF.

The CDR3 nucleotides are TGTGCCTGGAGTGTACGTGCATTTAAAAATGCGGTTAATTCACCCCTCCACTTT. Translation: CAWSVRAFKNAVNSPLHF. V and J are TRBV30 and TRBJ1-6, with D hard to call. CDR1 is GTSNPN, CDR2 SVGIG, per germline (reference sequence). V lost 0 bases to trimming and J lost 6 bases, with 21 bases between them. The CDR3 has 18 residues.

The chain uses TRBV2 and TRBJ2-1; D is undetermined. The CDR3 is 11 amino acids. Trimming cost V 10 bases and J 4 bases, with 8 bases left between them. Looked up from germline, CDR1 is SNHLY and CDR2 is FYNNEI. CDR3 nucleotide sequence: TGTGCCACACAAATTTACAATGAGCAGTTCTTC. Translation: CATQIYNEQFF.

This clone was seen once. This chain uses TRBV28 with TRBJ1-2; TRBD1 matches 8 bases. The CDR3 covers 14 residues. Looked up from germline, CDR1 is MDHEN and CDR2 is SYDVKM. Trimming cost V 8 bases and J 4 bases; bases outside gene matches: 9. CDR3 DNA sequence: TGTGCCAGCCGCCCAGGGGGCCTGGCCTATGGCTACACCTTC. This codes for CASRPGGLAYGYTF.